These T cell receptor beta chains were read from a single sample in a study of blood T cell repertoires in COVID-19. Profiling relied on immunoSEQ multiplex PCR, and the TCRdb table lists in-frame clones only, not all of them. The sample includes about 140,000 clones, about 74% of them seen just once. Source material: peripheral blood. The receptors were gathered from a man in his forties or fifties with acute or convalescent COVID-19. The CDR3 runs from the conserved cysteine through the conserved F or W. D genes are given only for firm matches. Size tells how often a clone was seen (once, few, many) or the class of an expanded clone, and some rows leave it out.

J gene	clone size	D gene	V gene	CDR3 protein	CDR3 DNA
TRBJ2-1	once	TRBD2	TRBV5-1	CASSLAASGGANEQFF	TGCGCCAGCAGCTTGGCCGCTAGCGGGGGGGCAAATGAGCAGTTCTTC
TRBJ1-5	few	TRBD1	TRBV5-1	CASSLQGEGNQPQHF	TGCGCCAGCAGCCTACAGGGGGAAGGCAATCAGCCCCAGCATTTT
TRBJ1-1	-	-	TRBV10-3	CAISDPFRFGTEAFF	TGTGCCATCAGTGACCCCTTCAGGTTCGGCACTGAAGCTTTCTTT
TRBJ1-1	-	-	TRBV6-4	CASSGSRDYQYTEAFF	TGTGCCAGCAGTGGATCCAGGGACTACCAATACACTGAAGCTTTCTTT
TRBJ1-2	-	-	TRBV21-1	CASSKARSTNYGYTF	TGTGCCAGCAGCAAAGCCAGATCGACTAACTATGGCTACACCTTC
TRBJ2-7	-	TRBD2	TRBV6-5	CASSPVSGGAGQYF	TGTGCCAGCAGTCCAGTTAGCGGGGGGGCAGGGCAGTACTTC
TRBJ2-2	-	-	TRBV21-1	CASSKDRENTGELFF	TGTGCCAGCAGCAAAGACAGGGAAAACACCGGGGAGCTGTTTTTT
TRBJ1-2	-	-	TRBV5-1	CASSLAQINYGYTF	TGCGCCAGCAGCTTGGCACAGATAAACTATGGCTACACCTTC
TRBJ1-1	-	TRBD1	TRBV7-8	CASTQTGKIEAFF	TGTGCCAGCACCCAGACAGGGAAAATTGAAGCTTTCTTT
TRBJ1-6	-	-	TRBV18	CASSPTQGIYSPLHF	TGTGCCAGCTCGCCAACCCAGGGGATTTATTCACCCCTCCACTTT
TRBJ1-6	-	TRBD1	TRBV28	CASSFGQGAVNSPLHF	TGTGCCAGCAGTTTTGGACAGGGGGCCGTGAATTCACCCCTCCACTTT
TRBJ1-3	many	TRBD1	TRBV29-1	CSVWDSHPGAGNTIYF	TGCAGCGTTTGGGACAGTCACCCTGGGGCTGGAAACACCATATATTTT
TRBJ1-6	many	-	TRBV2	CASSYRAHGGDSPLHF	TGTGCCAGCAGTTACCGGGCCCACGGCGGGGATTCACCCCTCCACTTT
TRBJ1-2	-	TRBD1	TRBV5-1	CASSLTQGADYGYTF	TGCGCCAGCAGCTTGACGCAGGGGGCAGACTATGGCTACACCTTC
TRBJ1-2	-	-	TRBV30	CASPRGNYGYTF	TGTGCCTCCCCGAGGGGGAACTATGGCTACACCTTC
TRBJ2-5	-	TRBD2	TRBV4-2	CASSQVASGQETQYF	TGTGCCAGCAGCCAAGTAGCTAGCGGACAAGAGACCCAGTACTTC
TRBJ2-5	once	TRBD1	TRBV7-6	CASSLGTENQETQYF	TGTGCCAGCAGCCTCGGGACAGAGAACCAAGAGACCCAGTACTTC
TRBJ2-2	few	-	TRBV18	CASSPGHLSNTGELFF	TGTGCCAGCTCGCCGGGACATCTTTCGAACACCGGGGAGCTGTTTTTT
TRBJ1-1	-	-	TRBV5-1	CASSYGNREVGTEAFF	TGCGCCAGCAGCTATGGGAACAGGGAAGTGGGCACTGAAGCTTTCTTT
TRBJ2-2	-	TRBD2	TRBV6-6	CASSRYLSGGITGELFF	TGTGCCAGCAGTCGATACCTCTCCGGGGGGATCACCGGGGAGCTGTTTTTT
TRBJ1-2	-	-	TRBV5-4	CASSLNARGEGYGYTF	TGTGCCAGCAGCTTGAATGCCCGGGGAGAAGGCTATGGCTACACCTTC
TRBJ2-2	once	-	TRBV4-2	CASSQVEAGTGELFF	TGTGCCAGCAGCCAAGTCGAGGCGGGCACCGGGGAGCTGTTTTTT
TRBJ1-4	-	TRBD1	TRBV4-1	CASSHSTGDNEKLFF	TGCGCCAGCAGCCACTCGACAGGGGATAATGAAAAACTGTTTTTT
TRBJ1-3	few	-	TRBV11-2	CASSSQASGNTIYF	TGTGCCAGCAGCTCACAGGCCTCTGGAAACACCATATATTTT
TRBJ2-4	few	-	TRBV7-9	CASSSLESAKNIQYF	TGTGCCAGCAGCTCACTTGAATCAGCCAAAAACATTCAGTACTTC
TRBJ2-5	-	TRBD2	TRBV7-8	CASRSGRLAGPGGEFQYF	TGTGCCAGCAGATCAGGGAGACTAGCGGGGCCGGGGGGGGAGTTTCAGTACTTC
TRBJ2-1	-	-	TRBV2	CASSDRLLYNEQFF	TGTGCCAGCAGTGACAGATTGCTCTACAATGAGCAGTTCTTC
TRBJ2-3	-	TRBD2	TRBV18	CASSPRAGAHTDTQYF	TGTGCCAGCTCACCTCGAGCGGGGGCCCACACAGATACGCAGTATTTT
TRBJ1-6	-	-	TRBV27	CASSSQRNSPLHF	TGTGCCAGCAGTTCCCAGAGGAATTCACCCCTCCACTTT
TRBJ1-3	-	-	TRBV5-8	CASSPGRANTIYF	TGTGCCAGCAGCCCCGGCAGGGCAAACACCATATATTTT
TRBJ2-2	-	-	TRBV12-3/TRBV12-4	CASRLQDTGELFF	TGTGCCAGCAGACTACAGGACACCGGGGAGCTGTTTTTT
TRBJ1-1	many	TRBD1	TRBV29-1	CSVEVALRGRGEAFF	TGCAGCGTTGAAGTAGCTCTCAGGGGGCGCGGTGAAGCTTTCTTT
TRBJ2-7	-	-	TRBV7-9	CASCHGGAYEQYF	TGTGCCAGCTGTCACGGGGGAGCCTACGAGCAGTACTTC
TRBJ2-1	-	-	TRBV10-3	CAISEGQPLLNEQFF	TGTGCCATCAGTGAGGGGCAGCCTTTGTTGAATGAGCAGTTCTTC
TRBJ1-2	few	-	TRBV5-1	CASSPGGRGAYGYTF	TGCGCCAGCAGCCCGGGGGGACGGGGCGCCTATGGCTACACCTTC
TRBJ2-1	few	TRBD2	TRBV6-1	CASSEETSGNNEQFF	TGTGCCAGCAGTGAAGAGACTAGCGGTAACAATGAGCAGTTCTTC
TRBJ1-4	-	-	TRBV7-9	CASSRRAGGEKLFF	TGTGCCAGCAGCCGGAGAGCGGGAGGGGAGAAACTGTTTTTT
TRBJ1-3	-	-	TRBV28	CASSLGAHGNTIYF	TGTGCCAGCAGTTTAGGTGCGCACGGAAACACCATATATTTT
TRBJ1-1	-	-	TRBV7-9	CASSRGDGSTEAFF	TGTGCCAGCAGCCGAGGAGACGGGAGCACTGAAGCTTTCTTT
TRBJ2-7	-	TRBD1	TRBV6-5	CASSFRRGDRDEQYF	TGTGCCAGCAGTTTTCGGAGAGGGGACAGGGACGAGCAGTACTTC
TRBJ1-1	-	-	TRBV21-1	CASSTRRDMNTEAFF	TGTGCCAGCAGCACCCGCAGGGACATGAACACTGAAGCTTTCTTT
TRBJ2-3	-	-	TRBV2	CASGGGTDTQYF	TGTGCCAGCGGCGGGGGCACAGATACGCAGTATTTT
TRBJ1-5	few	-	TRBV29-1	CSVGTSNQPQHF	TGCAGCGTCGGGACAAGCAATCAGCCCCAGCATTTT
TRBJ1-2	-	TRBD1	TRBV7-3	CASSLKGTGAVRAYYCGYTF	TGTGCCAGCAGCTTAAAGGGGACAGGTGCTGTTCGAGCATACTACTGTGGCTACACCTTC
TRBJ2-1	-	TRBD2	TRBV5-1	CASSPGGPTYNEQFF	TGCGCCAGCAGTCCGGGGGGGCCGACCTACAATGAGCAGTTCTTC
TRBJ1-1	-	TRBD1	TRBV29-1	CSVDFQGAEAFF	TGCAGCGTCGATTTCCAGGGGGCCGAAGCTTTCTTT
TRBJ1-1	-	TRBD1	TRBV3-1/TRBV3-2	CASSQAGGMNTEAFF	TGTGCCAGCAGCCAAGCAGGGGGGATGAACACTGAAGCTTTCTTT
TRBJ2-3	once	-	TRBV3-1/TRBV3-2	CASSQPSTDTQYF	TGTGCCAGCAGCCAACCAAGCACAGATACGCAGTATTTT
TRBJ2-7	-	-	TRBV4-1	CASSQELAGNYEQYF	TGCGCCAGCAGCCAAGAGCTGGCCGGGAACTACGAGCAGTACTTC
TRBJ1-3	-	TRBD1	TRBV7-8	CASSLEQGYGNTIYF	TGTGCCAGCAGCTTAGAACAGGGGTACGGAAACACCATATATTTT
TRBJ1-1	few	-	TRBV28	CASSDPTGTEAFF	TGTGCCAGCAGTGACCCTACGGGCACTGAAGCTTTCTTT
TRBJ2-5	-	-	TRBV3-1/TRBV3-2	CASSRLQETQYF	TGTGCCAGCAGCCGGCTACAGGAGACCCAGTACTTC
TRBJ2-1	-	-	TRBV3-1/TRBV3-2	CASSFRADEQFF	TGTGCCAGCAGCTTCAGGGCGGATGAGCAGTTCTTC